What follows describes a single TCR beta chain. Its antigen is unknown. Base qualities are not recorded, but no much larger clone differs from it by a single base. Trimming accounts for 4 bases at V and 2 bases at J, while the number of junction bases matched to no gene is 7. For CDR1 and CDR2, the germline V gene (reference sequence) lists SGHNT and YYREEE. Including the terminal cysteine and phenylalanine, the CDR3 comprises 15 residues. The sequence is cut down to CDR3 DNA, 45 bases in frame from base 1. This sample was taken from a study of cytomegalovirus exposure and HLA in healthy donors (dated by TCRdb to about 2017). Background for the entire study: An earlier analysis of approximately 640 of the donors reported 250 to 300 Gb of sequence data and roughly 100 million unique TCR beta sequences from 150 million to 200 million T cells. An early release covering roughly 600 HLA-typed donors comprised approximately 290 gigabases of sequencing data and roughly 85 million unique TCR sequences. Of the roughly 390 genotyped donors, over 70% fell in the genetic ancestry cluster associated with self-reported Caucasian donors. The study aimed to test whether signatures of past pathogen exposure could be identified by cataloging public T cell receptors. The study profiled the T cell repertoires of about 720 subjects by immunosequencing and related them to cytomegalovirus serostatus. A separate validation cohort of about 110 different subjects was used in addition to the approximately 700-subject first cohort. To predict cytomegalovirus infection status, the study combined high-throughput TCR immunosequencing, statistical association of individual TCRs with disease status, and machine learning. A later analysis re-analyzed previously published TCR beta repertoires from 550 to 700 donors and added high-resolution HLA genotyping to study TCR occurrence patterns. Rather than drawing on any new phenotypic data, the later analysis identified candidate immune exposures from TCR beta sequences and the way those sequences occurred across donors. In an earlier analysis of around 540 of the donors, high-throughput TCR beta sequencing was used to judge whether each TCR beta V gene segment behaved as functional or pseudogenic. Donor age, sex, ethnicity and CMV serostatus were compiled alongside the repertoire data. A later genetic analysis used genome-wide SNP genotypes for about 65% of the roughly 670 donors, treating that subset as a discovery cohort. Every discovery cohort repertoire had been produced on one sequencing platform. Both class I and class II loci were covered by HLA typing, at four-digit resolution. The number of typed donors differed by locus: about 620-630 for A, B, C, DRB1 and DQB1; 500 to 550 for DQA1; about 600 for DPA1; and roughly 470 for DPB1. Roughly 5 DR-DQ haplotypes were handled as single units for association and clustering, since linkage in the cohort was strong. Among a few hundred genotyped donors of the cohort, an average of about 240,000 unique TCR beta nucleotide sequences were sequenced per donor, roughly a sixth of them non-productive. What the authors observed across the whole study: When HLA alleles, especially DR and DQ, strongly co-occurred, TCR associations were difficult to assign to individual alleles. For the cohort, immune exposure information was limited to CMV serostatus. About 17 rarely observed V segments, including chromosome 9 orphons, were excluded from the earlier analysis of about 500 of the donors because counts were too low. Only TCR beta chains were sequenced in this cohort, and the absence of alpha or paired-chain data limited detectable features. Sequencing depth was assumed to be roughly uniform across donors in the presence/absence analyses, though that assumption may not hold. Cytomegalovirus status was reported to be diagnosed by the classifier with high specificity and sensitivity in both the original and validation cohorts. A later analysis found that most CMV-associated TCR beta chains appeared HLA-restricted, with HLA associations seemingly driven largely by CMV exposure. The sequencing pipeline was judged likely to have produced a cluster of highly shared sequence variants as a technical artifact. While some public TCRs were present in many individuals, most TCR sequences turned up only very rarely across donors. A further reported finding was that TCR beta sequences accurately predicted the HLA-A and HLA-B alleles for most subjects in the first cohort. The study gave a list of under 200 TCR beta chains associated with cytomegalovirus. Three of the identified cytomegalovirus-associated TCR beta chains were confirmed in vitro to be specific for cytomegalovirus antigens. Correlated functional status among segregating V segments might be attributable to linkage disequilibrium, but an unknown experimental factor could not be ruled out. It was suggested by the authors that the approach could potentially be generalized to other disease states and immunological phenotypes. In an earlier analysis of 587 of the donors, most TCR beta V segments were observed in productive rearrangements about 87% or about 30% of the time, broadly matching IMGT annotations. In a later genetic analysis, a missense DCLRE1C variant was associated with V-gene and J-gene trimming of TCR beta chains, and the association was replicated in an independent cohort. Compared with the roughly 600-donor mean, donors in an Asian-associated ancestry cluster had fewer N-insertions in productive TCRs, according to a later genetic analysis. Because some donors lacked HLA typing at each locus, the association tests relied only on the typed subset. A later analysis found that HLA-associated TCR beta chains were more clonally expanded and had lower generation probabilities than equally common non-associated chains. Because the 87-base-pair reads could not distinguish some IMGT-functional V segments, including TRBV6-2 and TRBV6-3, those segments were excluded. In a later analysis, more than 15,000 TCR beta sequences were associated with specific HLA alleles at a false discovery rate of 0.05. In a later analysis, several top co-occurrence clusters were reported to appear linked to parvovirus B19, influenza, CMV and Epstein-Barr virus. According to a later analysis, TCR association rates differed among HLA loci, with DRB1 alleles showing the most associated TCRs and HLA-C alleles showing the fewest.

The cohort was made up of approximately 700 healthy bone marrow donors. All cohort members were sampled while nominally healthy, although unrecorded immune exposures were likely present. The donor tested CMV seronegative and was one of the 352 seronegative cohort members. Each donor provided a peripheral blood sample, and peripheral blood mononuclear cells were used for TCR beta sequencing. The Qiagen DNeasy Blood Extraction Kit was used to extract genomic DNA from the blood cell samples. Receptor libraries were prepared by the immunoSEQ multiplex PCR assay. A mixture of 60 forward primers for TCR Vbeta segments and 13 reverse primers for TCR Jbeta segments was used in the multiplex PCR. The CDR3 region of rearranged TCR beta genes was amplified from genomic DNA by a multiplex PCR assay. The Illumina HiSeq System was used to sequence the amplified TCR beta libraries as 87-base-pair reads. As for the original processing: A later analysis tallied around 87 million unique TCR beta chains across the 700 or so repertoires, and approximately 12 million of those chains were shared by two or more donors. To remove PCR and sequencing errors, raw reads were error-corrected and collapsed into unique sequences using a nearest-neighbor algorithm that merged closely related sequences. To assign V, D and J gene segments, CDR3 sequences were aligned to IMGT reference sequences. Each retained sequence needed at least a six-nucleotide match to both a V gene segment and a J gene segment. Rearrangements were called productive when the CDR3 lacked stop codons and stayed in frame with V and J; all others were non-productive. Following IMGT convention, CDR3 was defined as the stretch from the second conserved V-encoded cysteine up to the conserved J-encoded phenylalanine. The earlier analysis of approximately 500 of the donors excluded sequences that lacked an unambiguous match to a single V gene segment. An earlier analysis of almost 600 of the donors classified V segments as functional when productive rearrangements were above 56.7% and as segregating when the standard deviation between donors was above 5%. A statistical classification framework was developed to diagnose cytomegalovirus status using the catalog of TCR beta chain sequences. In a later analysis, V and J genes were assigned by comparing TCR nucleotide sequences against IMGT/GENE-DB human TR gene sequences. A later analysis assigned CDR3 sequences and most-parsimonious VDJ recombination scenarios with the TCRdist pipeline. In a later analysis, each TCR beta chain was defined by its CDR3 amino acid sequence together with its V-gene family, and reads lacking a unique V-gene family were excluded. As a way to deal with suspected cross-contamination and a sequencing artifact, a later analysis dropped hundreds of nucleotide sequences that were highly shared and had low generation probability. A later analysis calculated a clonal expansion index for each public chain from normalized within-repertoire ranks of inferred template counts. Generation probabilities in a later analysis came from a VDJ recombination model fitted to out-of-frame rearrangements, and those results were checked against IGoR. A later analysis scored TCR-TCR, TCR-HLA and TCR-CMV co-occurrence with hypergeometric tests, applying a repertoire-size bias correction to TCR pairs. False discovery rates were estimated in a later analysis by permuting HLA or CMV assignments 20 times. In a later analysis, co-occurring TCRs were grouped with DBSCAN, and TCRdist sequence similarity was added when clustering was performed within HLA-allele-positive subsets. For co-occurrence clustering, repertoires with fewer than 30,000 or more than 120,000 public chains were excluded, along with a handful of repertoires with anomalous nucleotide sharing. In its TCRdb copy, this immuneACCESS table keeps in-frame sequences only and misses some clones. Where compared with another copy, unresolved V genes explain less than half of these, and the others have no known cause. The V and J calls and the clone size are those of that table, but D and trimming were determined from the DNA. This sample comprises tens of thousands of clones, 70% to 85% of them detected only once. The top ten constitute 3.8% of the sample.

Recombination linked TRBV5-4 to TRBJ2-5, and TRBD2 aligns with 8 junction nucleotides. The origin of this receptor is a man aged 45-65 years in good health and CMV-seronegative. Sequencing input: PBMCs. The CDR3 protein sequence reads: CASSPQGTSQETQYF. In nucleotide form, the sequence is TGTGCCAGCAGCCCGCAAGGGACTAGTCAAGAGACCCAGTACTTC.